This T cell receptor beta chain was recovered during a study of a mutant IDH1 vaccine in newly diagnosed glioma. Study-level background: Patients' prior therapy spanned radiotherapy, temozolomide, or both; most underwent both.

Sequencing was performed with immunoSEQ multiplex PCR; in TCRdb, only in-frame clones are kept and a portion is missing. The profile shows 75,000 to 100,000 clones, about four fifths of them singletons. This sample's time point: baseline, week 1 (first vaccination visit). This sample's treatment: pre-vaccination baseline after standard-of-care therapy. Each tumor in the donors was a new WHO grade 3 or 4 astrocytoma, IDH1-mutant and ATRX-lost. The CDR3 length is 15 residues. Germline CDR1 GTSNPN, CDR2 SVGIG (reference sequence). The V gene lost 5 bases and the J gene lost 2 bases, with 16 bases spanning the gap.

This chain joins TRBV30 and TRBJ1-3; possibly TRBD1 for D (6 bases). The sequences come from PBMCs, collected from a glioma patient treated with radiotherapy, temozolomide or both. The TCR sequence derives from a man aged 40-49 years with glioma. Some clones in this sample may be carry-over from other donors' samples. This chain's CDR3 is CAWGKTGQPGNTIYF. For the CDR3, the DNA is TGTGCCTGGGGAAAGACAGGACAACCTGGAAACACCATATATTTT.